The 32 T cell receptor beta chains presented below share a single source sample, sequenced in a study of cytomegalovirus exposure and HLA in healthy donors. Researchers ran the PCR with 60 Vbeta and 13 Jbeta primers. Assay used: immunoSEQ multiplex PCR; TCRdb lists only in-frame clones, some missing. The table includes 210,000 or so clones, more than 60% detected once. The sample taken for sequencing was PBMCs. The receptor source for this set is a woman aged 55 to 70 in good health and CMV-seropositive.

The V and J genes are TRBV15 and TRBJ1-6; D call uncertain. This CDR3 has 13 amino acids. From germline, CDR1 is LNHNV and CDR2 YYDKDF (reference sequence). V was trimmed by 0 bases and J by 9 bases, leaving 6 bases between them. CDR3 in amino acids: CATSRDGSSPLHF. The CDR3 bases are TGTGCCACCAGCAGAGATGGGAGTTCACCCCTCCACTTT.

The chain is built from TRBV18 and TRBJ2-2; D is possibly TRBD1 (5 bases). Per germline, CDR1 KGHSH and CDR2 LQKENI. The CDR3 spans 16 residues. With 9 bases removed from V and 0 bases from J, the gap between germline ends came to 17 bases. DNA for the CDR3: TGTGCCAGTTCTGCCCTGGACATCCCGAACACCGGGGAGCTGTTTTTT. Its translation: CASSALDIPNTGELFF. Together with reference TRBV18 and TRBJ2-2, the CDR3 gives the full variable domain: NAGVMQNPRHLVRRRGQEARLRCSPMKGHSHVYWYRQLPEEGLKFMVYLQKENIIDESGMPKERFSAEFPKEGPSILRIQQVVRGDSAAYFCASSALDIPNTGELFFGEGSRLTVL.

This clone was detected only once. The CDR3 sequence is CASSDPGTGDNQPQHF. As DNA, the CDR3 is TGTGCCAGCAGTGATCCCGGGACAGGGGACAATCAGCCCCAGCATTTT. This chain links TRBV25-1 with TRBJ1-5, with 10 bases aligning to TRBD1. V lost 3 bases, J lost 3 bases, and 5 bases stayed unmatched. Germline V lookup: CDR1 MGHDK, CDR2 SYGVNS. This CDR3 is 16 amino acids long.

Concerning this clone: Other DNA sequences in this sample translate to the same CDR3. The chain links TRBV18 to TRBJ1-2; D not certain. The CDR3 extends over 13 amino acids. V was trimmed by 3 bases and J by 2 bases, leaving 7 bases between them. Germline CDR1 is KGHSH and CDR2 is LQKENI. The CDR3 region has the DNA TGTGCCAGCTCACCCGAGGGAAACTATGGCTACACCTTC. Translation: CASSPEGNYGYTF.

J is TRBJ2-1 and V is TRBV5-1, with TRBD2 as a possible D gene (6 bases). The length of the CDR3 is 14 residues. CDR1 and CDR2 (germline): SGHRS, YFSETQ. The V end was cut by 2 bases, the J end by 9 bases, with 15 bases between. This chain's CDR3 is CASSFQLAGGEQFF. The CDR3 coding sequence is TGCGCCAGCAGCTTTCAACTAGCTGGGGGTGAGCAGTTCTTC.

The J gene is TRBJ2-3, the V gene TRBV27, with D possibly being TRBD1 (6 bases). The V end lost 6 bases, the J end lost 5 bases, and 18 bases lay between the germline ends. CDR1 is MNHEY, CDR2 SMNVEV, per germline (reference sequence). This CDR3 contains 15 residues. CDR3 sequence reads: CASRSWTDDRDTQYF. The CDR3, as DNA: TGTGCCAGCAGGTCGTGGACAGATGATAGAGATACGCAGTATTTT.

The genes are TRBV7-9 and TRBJ2-7, with D perhaps matching TRBD2 (6 bases). Trimming removed 3 bases at V and 0 bases at J, with 15 bases between. This CDR3 contains 16 residues. Per the germline V gene, CDR1 is SEHNR and CDR2 is FQNEAQ (reference sequence). Here the CDR3 reads CASSFGGLSSSYEQYF. Here the CDR3 DNA reads TGTGCCAGCAGCTTTGGGGGGTTGTCGAGCTCCTACGAGCAGTACTTC. Full variable domain (rest looked up from reference TRBV7-9 and TRBJ2-7): DTGVSQNPRHKITKRGQNVTFRCDPISEHNRLYWYRQTLGQGPEFLTYFQNEAQLEKSRLLSDRFSAERPKGSFSTLEIQRTEQGDSAMYLCASSFGGLSSSYEQYFGPGTRLTVT.

This clone was recorded a few times. The CDR3 DNA is TGCGCCAGCAGCCCGGCGGACCCCTCTCAGGGCACCGGGGAGCTGTTTTTT. Residues: CASSPADPSQGTGELFF. The V call is TRBV5-1, the J call TRBJ2-2, with a possible D match to TRBD1 (5 bases). The V end lost 4 bases, the J end lost 4 bases, and 20 bases lay between the germline ends. Looked up from germline, CDR1 is SGHRS and CDR2 is YFSETQ. CDR3 length equals 17 residues.

This chain joins TRBV2 and TRBJ2-5; 8 bases line up with TRBD2. Near its end, the DNA agrees better with TRBJ2-7, so the J call may be wrong. Per the germline V gene, CDR1 is SNHLY and CDR2 is FYNNEI. This CDR3 is built from 16 residues. The DNA for the CDR3 is TGTGCCGGTGTACCCATTCTGCGGGAGGTTTCCTACGAGCAGTACTTC. Protein sequence: CAGVPILREVSYEQYF.

The rearrangement joins TRBV11-2 to TRBJ2-2; D is unclear. Looked up from germline, CDR1 is SGHAT and CDR2 is FQNNGV. V was shortened by 5 bases and J by 1 base, with 11 bases between the two germline ends. The CDR3 has 15 residues. CDR3 sequence reads: CASSRSSGNTGELFF. CDR3 bases: TGTGCCAGCAGCCGGTCGTCCGGGAACACCGGGGAGCTGTTTTTT. Based on the CDR3 plus reference TRBV11-2 and TRBJ2-2, the full variable domain is EAGVAQSPRYKIIEKRQSVAFWCNPISGHATLYWYQQILGQGPKLLIQFQNNGVVDDSQLPKDRFSAERLKGVDSTLKIQPAKLEDSAVYLCASSRSSGNTGELFFGEGSRLTVL.

This rearrangement joins TRBV23-1 to TRBJ2-2; possibly TRBD1 for D (5 bases). Being an ORF, TRBV23-1 has a function that is uncertain. The CDR3 totals 18 residues. V was pared by 1 base and J by 0 bases, with 15 bases between. CDR3 residues: CASSQYAADSPNTGELFF. The CDR3, as DNA: TGCGCCAGCAGTCAATATGCCGCAGACAGTCCGAACACCGGGGAGCTGTTTTTT.

Written as DNA, the CDR3 is TGTGCCAGCAGCTTGGGTCTGGCAGGCACAGATACGCAGTATTTT. Its translation: CASSLGLAGTDTQYF. The chain uses TRBV5-4 and TRBJ2-3; D gene unclear. Germline assignment: CDR1 SGHNT and CDR2 YYREEE (reference sequence). The CDR3 is 15 amino acids. Trimming removed 0 bases from V and 1 base from J, with 9 bases in between.

This clone appeared a single time. V and J are TRBV6-5 and TRBJ2-2; 7 bases match TRBD1. Trimming cost V 5 bases and J 5 bases; bases outside gene matches: 5. This CDR3 contains 14 residues. The V gene's germline CDR1 is MNHEY and CDR2 SVGAGI. CDR3 in DNA: TGTGCCAGCAGTCCACAGGGGCGAACCGGGGAGCTGTTTTTT. This sequence encodes CASSPQGRTGELFF.

The V call is TRBV5-4, the J call TRBJ2-1, with TRBD2 matching over 9 bases. The CDR3 is 14 amino acids. V shed 4 bases, J shed 4 bases, and the junction held 3 bases outside the gene matches. Germline assignment: CDR1 SGHNT and CDR2 YYREEE (reference sequence). The CDR3 region has the DNA TGTGCCAGCAGCACGGGACTAGCTTACAATGAGCAGTTCTTC. It translates to CASSTGLAYNEQFF. Complete variable domain (other parts from reference TRBV5-4 and TRBJ2-1): ETGVTQSPTHLIKTRGQQVTLRCSSQSGHNTVSWYQQALGQGPQFIFQYYREEENGRGNFPPRFSGLQFPNYSSELNVNALELDDSALYLCASSTGLAYNEQFFGPGTRLTVL.

This chain's CDR3 is CASSIVPDRENEQFF. DNA of the CDR3: TGTGCCAGTAGTATAGTCCCAGACAGGGAAAATGAGCAGTTCTTC. The chain employs TRBV19 and TRBJ2-1; TRBD1 agrees at 7 bases. This CDR3 has 15 residues. From germline, CDR1 is LNHDA and CDR2 SQIVND (reference sequence). V lost 1 base to trimming and J lost 7 bases; unmatched junction nucleotides: 7.

This clone was seen a handful of times. CDR3 sequence reads: CASIRGAAKNTGELFF. CDR3 nucleotides: TGTGCCAGCATCAGGGGCGCGGCGAAGAACACCGGGGAGCTGTTTTTT. V is TRBV7-9 and J is TRBJ2-2; tentatively, D is TRBD1 (6 bases). There are 16 residues in the CDR3. Germline CDR1 SEHNR, CDR2 FQNEAQ (reference sequence). The V and J ends lost 7 bases and 1 base respectively, with 16 bases between them.

Regarding this clone: The same CDR3 arises from other DNA sequences in this sample as well. The gene calls are TRBV7-9 and TRBJ1-5; no reliable D call. The CDR3 contains 12 residues. The ends were cut back, 3 bases at V and 5 bases at J, with 5 bases in the middle. Germline CDR1 is SEHNR and CDR2 is FQNEAQ (reference sequence). The CDR3 DNA reads as TGTGCCAGCAGCTTCGGAGATCAGCCCCAGCATTTT. Its translation: CASSFGDQPQHF.

J is TRBJ2-3 and V is TRBV7-9; D is possibly TRBD1 (5 bases). The CDR3 is 14 residues long. Germline CDR1 is SEHNR and CDR2 is FQNEAQ (reference sequence). Trimming took off 1 base at V and 2 bases at J, with 7 bases between the two ends. Here the CDR3 reads CASSLGQITDTQYF. CDR3 coding DNA: TGTGCCAGCAGCTTAGGACAGATCACAGATACGCAGTATTTT.

This clone was seen a handful of times. The V gene is TRBV11-2, the J gene TRBJ2-5; D is unresolved. Per the germline V gene, CDR1 is SGHAT and CDR2 is FQNNGV. CDR3 length: 14 amino acids. Between the trimmed V and J ends, which lost 1 base and 2 bases, there was a span of 8 bases. The DNA of the CDR3 is TGTGCCAGCAGCTTAGGCAGTACGCAAGAGACCCAGTACTTC. This codes for CASSLGSTQETQYF.

The chain has TRBV20-1 and TRBJ1-1; maybe TRBD1 (5 bases). The CDR3 spans 10 residues. Per the germline V gene, CDR1 is DFQATT and CDR2 is SNEGSKA (reference sequence). The V end was cut by 3 bases, the J end by 6 bases, with 5 bases between. The CDR3 DNA follows: TGCAGTGCTAGGGGGCCTGAAGCTTTCTTT. This encodes CSARGPEAFF.

The chain has TRBV4-2 and TRBJ1-6; 7 bases line up with TRBD1. The CDR3 has 15 residues. Germline CDR1 and CDR2: LGHNA and YNFKEQ. V lost 2 bases, J lost 6 bases, and 4 bases stayed unmatched. This chain's CDR3 is CASSQSTGPNSPLHF. CDR3 sequence (DNA): TGTGCCAGCAGCCAATCGACAGGGCCTAATTCACCCCTCCACTTT.

The gene calls are TRBV28 and TRBJ2-7; possibly TRBD2 for D (5 bases). Germline loops: CDR1 MDHEN, CDR2 SYDVKM. The CDR3 has 14 residues. V was clipped by 5 bases and J by 0 bases, with 11 bases between them. The CDR3 region is CASSLPGSSYEQYF. CDR3 coding DNA: TGTGCCAGCAGTCTGCCGGGAAGCTCCTACGAGCAGTACTTC.

The rearrangement joins TRBV29-1 to TRBJ1-1; weak D call: TRBD1 (6 bases). From germline, CDR1 is SQVTM and CDR2 ANQGSEA. Trimming left V 6 bases short and J 4 bases short, with 21 bases between. This CDR3 comprises 15 residues. CDR3 bases: TGCAGCGTATGCCCGGGGGGCCACCCGGGCACTGAAGCTTTCTTT. Protein sequence: CSVCPGGHPGTEAFF.

The J gene is TRBJ2-7, the V gene TRBV10-3; perhaps TRBD1 as D (5 bases). The V end was cut by 0 bases, the J end by 7 bases, with 10 bases between. Germline CDR1 reads ENHRY; CDR2 reads SYGVKD. CDR3 length: 13 amino acids. CDR3 DNA: TGTGCCATCAGTGAGTCAAAGGGGTGGGAGCAGTACTTC. It encodes CAISESKGWEQYF.

The chain is built from TRBV5-1 and TRBJ1-1; D is perhaps TRBD1 (6 bases). The CDR3 consists of 13 residues. Germline loops: CDR1 SGHRS, CDR2 YFSETQ. The V end lost 4 bases, the J end lost 7 bases, and 14 bases lay between the germline ends. The CDR3: CASSRDRLFEAFF. The CDR3 region has the DNA TGCGCCAGCAGCCGAGACAGGCTATTTGAAGCTTTCTTT.

The chain recombines TRBV19 with TRBJ2-2; 8 bases line up with TRBD1. With 5 bases clipped from V and 1 base from J, the junction kept 6 bases outside the gene matches. Looked up from germline, CDR1 is LNHDA and CDR2 is SQIVND (reference sequence). The CDR3 runs to 16 residues. CDR3 nucleotides: TGTGCCAGTAGTCTTTTTGGGACAGGGAACACCGGGGAGCTGTTTTTT. This translates into CASSLFGTGNTGELFF. Supplemented by reference TRBV19 and TRBJ2-2, the full variable domain reads DGGITQSPKYLFRKEGQNVTLSCEQNLNHDAMYWYRQDPGQGLRLIYYSQIVNDFQKGDIAEGYSVSREKKESFPLTVTSAQKNPTAFYLCASSLFGTGNTGELFFGEGSRLTVL.

This clone was counted only a few times. The rearrangement uses TRBV7-9 and TRBJ2-5; 8 bases agree with TRBD1. This CDR3 spans 13 amino acids. V lost 4 bases, J lost 5 bases, and 3 bases stayed unmatched. Germline V gene lookup returns CDR1 SEHNR and CDR2 FQNEAQ (reference sequence). CDR3 loop: CASSYRDRETQYF. As DNA, the CDR3 is TGTGCCAGCAGCTACCGGGACAGGGAGACCCAGTACTTC.

The rearrangement links TRBV29-1 to TRBJ1-2; 9 nucleotides align to TRBD1. The V and J ends lost 3 bases and 9 bases, in that order; junction bases with no gene match: 8. The germline gives CDR1 SQVTM, CDR2 ANQGSEA. The CDR3 runs 13 residues. The CDR3 sequence is CSVEDRGRESYTF. The CDR3 nucleotides read TGCAGCGTTGAGGACAGGGGCCGGGAAAGCTACACCTTC.

The V and J genes are TRBV6-1 and TRBJ1-5; D is possibly TRBD1 (6 bases). CDR3 length: 16 residues. Trimming removed 1 base at V and 2 bases at J, with 12 bases between. Germline V gene data show CDR1 as MNHNS and CDR2 as SASEGT. The CDR3 reads CASSEVGRGGNQPQHF. CDR3 bases: TGTGCCAGCAGTGAAGTGGGCAGGGGTGGCAATCAGCCCCAGCATTTT.

The CDR3 here is CASRIDSYEQYF. The CDR3 bases are TGTGCCAGCAGGATAGACAGCTACGAGCAGTACTTC. V and J are TRBV2 and TRBJ2-5; D perhaps matches TRBD1 (5 bases). The tail of the sequence fits TRBJ2-7 better, so the J call may be wrong. The CDR3 loop spans 12 amino acids. Germline V gene data show CDR1 as SNHLY and CDR2 as FYNNEI.

This clone has only a few counts. The chain carries TRBV6-1 and TRBJ2-7; 7 bases match TRBD2. J was trimmed by 2 bases and V by 6 bases; bases with no gene match: 1. The CDR3 length is 12 residues. Looked up from germline, CDR1 is MNHNS and CDR2 is SASEGT. The CDR3 nucleotides are TGTGCCAGCAGACTAGCGCCCTACGAGCAGTACTTC. It specifies CASRLAPYEQYF.

V gene TRBV10-3 combines with J gene TRBJ2-1, with 13 bases fitting TRBD2. V shed 9 bases and J 5 bases; nucleotides not matched to a gene: 1. The germline gives CDR1 ENHRY, CDR2 SYGVKD. CDR3 length: 13 amino acids. Here the CDR3 DNA reads TGTGCCATTGGACTAGCGGGAGACAATGAGCAGTTCTTC. Translating it yields CAIGLAGDNEQFF.